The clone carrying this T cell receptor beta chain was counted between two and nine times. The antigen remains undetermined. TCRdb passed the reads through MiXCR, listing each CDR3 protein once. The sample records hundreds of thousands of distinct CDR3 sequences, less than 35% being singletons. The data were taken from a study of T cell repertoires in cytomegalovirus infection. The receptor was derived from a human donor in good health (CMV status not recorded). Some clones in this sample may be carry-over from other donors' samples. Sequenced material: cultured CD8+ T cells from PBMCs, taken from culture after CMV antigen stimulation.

CDR3 sequence (DNA): TGTGCCAGCAGCTACCGGGGGAGGGAGGACGAGCAGTACGTC. Protein sequence: CASSYRGREDEQYV. The J gene is TRBJ2-7, the V gene TRBV7-2; 7 positions agree with TRBD2. V shed 4 bases, J shed 5 bases, and the junction held 8 bases outside the gene matches. Germline CDR1 and CDR2: SGHTA and FQGNSA. The length of the CDR3 is 14 residues.